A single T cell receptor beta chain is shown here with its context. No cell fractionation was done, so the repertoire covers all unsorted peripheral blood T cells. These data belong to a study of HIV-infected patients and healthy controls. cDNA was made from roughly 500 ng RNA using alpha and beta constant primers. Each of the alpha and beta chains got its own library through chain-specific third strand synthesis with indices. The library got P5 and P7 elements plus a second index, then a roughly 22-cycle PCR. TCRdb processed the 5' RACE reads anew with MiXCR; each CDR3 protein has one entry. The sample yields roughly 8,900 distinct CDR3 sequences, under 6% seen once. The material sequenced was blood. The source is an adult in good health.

CDR3: CASSQQWGVAGELFF. The CDR3, as DNA: TGTGCCAGCAGCCAACAGTGGGGGGTGGCCGGGGAGCTGTTTTTT. V gene TRBV7-2 combines with J gene TRBJ2-2; D may be TRBD2 (6 bases). Between the trimmed V and J ends, which lost 5 bases and 6 bases, there was a span of 16 bases. The CDR3 has 15 residues. Germline lookup yields CDR1 SGHTA and CDR2 FQGNSA.